What follows are 4 T cell receptor beta chains derived from one specimen sequenced in a study of T cell responses to AZD1222 COVID-19 vaccine. TCRdb keeps only in-frame clones here, not all; method: immunoSEQ multiplex PCR. The table lists about 120,000 clones, more than 85% of them singletons. Specimen: peripheral blood, collected on day 0 of AZD1222 vaccination. The receptors here all came from an adult in good health.

The CDR3 is CASSAGLAGNTGELFF. The CDR3 DNA follows: TGTGCCAGCAGCGCCGGACTAGCGGGGAACACCGGGGAGCTGTTTTTT. The rearrangement links TRBV7-8 to TRBJ2-2; TRBD2 aligns across 11 bases. The CDR3 has 16 amino acids. CDR1 is SGHVS and CDR2 is FQNEAQ in the germline V gene. V shed 5 bases, J shed 1 base, and the junction held 3 bases outside the gene matches.

V gene TRBV19 combines with J gene TRBJ1-3; D unclear. This CDR3 has 14 residues. Trimming took off 7 bases at V and 0 bases at J, with 10 bases between the two ends. Germline-derived CDR1 and CDR2 are LNHDA and SQIVND (reference sequence). CDR3 in amino acids: CASMVTGSGNTIYF. CDR3 in DNA: TGTGCCAGTATGGTCACCGGCTCTGGAAACACCATATATTTT.

This clone was counted only a few times. The chain recombines TRBV28 with TRBJ1-1; a weak D match, TRBD1 (5 bases). The germline V gene has CDR1 MDHEN and CDR2 SYDVKM. The V gene lost 7 bases and the J gene lost 0 bases, with 12 bases spanning the gap. The CDR3 is 14 amino acids. CDR3 DNA sequence: TGTGCCAGCACCCCCGGGGCCCTGAACACTGAAGCTTTCTTT. Translation: CASTPGALNTEAFF.

The chain couples TRBV30 to TRBJ1-6; 7 bases fit TRBD1. Germline V gene lookup returns CDR1 GTSNPN and CDR2 SVGIG (reference sequence). The CDR3 loop spans 15 amino acids. The J segment lost 5 bases and the V segment lost 0 bases, leaving 4 bases of the junction unmatched. The CDR3 DNA follows: TGTGCCTGGAGTGTAGGGGACAGAAATAATTCACCCCTCCACTTT. Amino acids: CAWSVGDRNNSPLHF. The full variable domain, completed using reference TRBV30 and TRBJ1-6, is SQTIHQWPATLVQPVGSPLSLECTVEGTSNPNLYWYRQAAGRGLQLLFYSVGIGQISSEVPQNLSASRPQDRQFILSSKKLLLSDSGFYLCAWSVGDRNNSPLHFGNGTRLTVT.